The 27 T cell receptor beta chains reported below all come from one sample, sequenced in a study of memory CD4+ T cells and cytomegalovirus serostatus. TCRdb's table, derived via immunoSEQ multiplex PCR, lists solely in-frame clones and lacks some. Here the sample spans tens of thousands of clones, roughly 84% being singletons. The sort gate was single viable CD3+CD4+CD8-CD45RO+ cells for memory CD4+ T cells. The specimen was memory CD4+ T cells from blood. The source of these receptors is an adult in good health and CMV-seronegative. Some clones in this sample may be carry-over from other donors' samples.

CDR3 in amino acids: CASRVTGAADTQYF. The DNA for the CDR3 is TGTGCCAGCAGGGTTACAGGGGCTGCGGATACGCAGTATTTT. This sequence joins TRBV7-3 and TRBJ2-3; 7 bases align to TRBD1. The CDR3 covers 14 residues. Losses at the gene ends were 6 bases for V and 6 bases for J; bases not matched to a gene: 9. The germline CDR1 and CDR2 sequences are SGHTA and FQGTGA.

The chain couples TRBV4-2 to TRBJ2-1, with a possible D match to TRBD2 (6 bases). The length of the CDR3 is 15 residues. V shed 5 bases and J shed 6 bases, with 17 bases lying between them. The V gene's germline CDR1 is LGHNA and CDR2 YNFKEQ. The CDR3 DNA follows: TGTGCCAGCAGCACCGCGGGATTACTTGGCAATGAGCAGTTCTTC. Translating gives CASSTAGLLGNEQFF.

This chain links TRBV2 with TRBJ2-1, with 8 bases matching TRBD1. Germline CDR1 is SNHLY and CDR2 is FYNNEI. Trimming removed 4 bases from V and 10 bases from J; junction bases left unmatched: 9. The CDR3 covers 14 residues. Here the CDR3 DNA reads TGTGCCAGCAGTGTAGGGGCAGGGGGCGGCGAGCAGTTCTTC. This encodes CASSVGAGGGEQFF.

The rearrangement links TRBV5-1 to TRBJ2-7; 7 bases agree with TRBD1. The length of the CDR3 is 13 residues. The germline V gene has CDR1 SGHRS and CDR2 YFSETQ. The junction had 5 bases not matched to a gene; V was cut back by 4 bases and J by 4 bases. This CDR3 reads CASSPGTAYEQYF. The CDR3 coding sequence is TGCGCCAGCAGCCCGGGGACAGCTTACGAGCAGTACTTC. Variable domain in full (rest from reference TRBV5-1 and TRBJ2-7): KAGVTQTPRYLIKTRGQQVTLSCSPISGHRSVSWYQQTPGQGLQFLFEYFSETQRNKGNFPGRFSGRQFSNSRSEMNVSTLELGDSALYLCASSPGTAYEQYFGPGTRLTVT.

The chain uses TRBV7-9 and TRBJ1-4; 8 bases map to TRBD1. The germline V gene encodes CDR1 SEHNR and CDR2 FQNEAQ (reference sequence). This CDR3 is built from 15 residues. Unmatched junction bases numbered 3, after V lost 1 base and J lost 5 bases. The CDR3 sequence is CASSLEDRANEKLFF. CDR3 in DNA: TGTGCCAGCAGCTTAGAGGACAGGGCCAATGAAAAACTGTTTTTT.

The V call is TRBV5-1, the J call TRBJ2-3; 12 bases are shared with TRBD2. The germline V gene encodes CDR1 SGHRS and CDR2 YFSETQ. V lost 0 bases and J lost 4; bases outside the gene matches: 3. The CDR3 extends over 16 amino acids. CDR3 bases: TGCGCCAGCAGCTTGGATTCTAGCGGGAGGGCAGATACGCAGTATTTT. Its translation: CASSLDSSGRADTQYF.

This chain joins TRBV7-2 and TRBJ2-5; D ambiguous. With 6 bases removed from V and 5 bases from J, the gap between germline ends came to 16 bases. The CDR3 runs to 14 residues. The germline V gene encodes CDR1 SGHTA and CDR2 FQGNSA. The chain's CDR3 is CASSSYGPGETQYF. DNA of the CDR3: TGTGCCAGCAGTTCTTACGGCCCCGGCGAGACCCAGTACTTC.

V gene TRBV6-5 combines with J gene TRBJ1-5, with TRBD1 as a possible D gene (5 bases). The V end was cut by 6 bases, the J end by 0 bases, with 12 bases between. CDR1 is MNHEY, CDR2 SVGAGI, per germline. The CDR3 totals 15 residues. The CDR3 nucleotides are TGTGCCAGCAGGCCGGGACGGCTTAGCAATCAGCCCCAGCATTTT. Protein: CASRPGRLSNQPQHF.

This clone has just one count. The chain uses TRBV27 and TRBJ1-1, with 11 bases identical to TRBD1. Germline V CDR1 and CDR2: MNHEY, SMNVEV (reference sequence). V trimming: 4 bases; J trimming: 4 bases; junction bases outside the gene matches: 5. The CDR3 runs 15 residues. The CDR3 loop is CASSYGQGAGTEAFF. Here the CDR3 DNA reads TGTGCCAGCAGTTACGGACAGGGGGCGGGCACTGAAGCTTTCTTT.

The chain is built from TRBV6-5 and TRBJ2-7; possibly TRBD1 for D (5 bases). This CDR3 has 14 amino acids. Trimming took 4 bases from V and 5 from J, leaving 15 bases between them. Looked up from germline, CDR1 is MNHEY and CDR2 is SVGAGI. CDR3 in amino acids: CASSSRQSQNEQYF. The CDR3 nucleotides are TGTGCCAGCAGTTCCAGACAGAGTCAGAACGAGCAGTACTTC.

The chain recombines TRBV18 with TRBJ2-5; maybe TRBD2 (5 bases). The CDR3 spans 14 residues. The V and J ends lost 8 bases and 2 bases respectively, with 15 bases between them. Germline CDR1 reads KGHSH; CDR2 reads LQKENI. This CDR3 is CASRGNLQQETQYF. Here the CDR3 DNA reads TGTGCCAGCCGGGGTAATTTGCAGCAAGAGACCCAGTACTTC.

V usage is TRBV6-5 and J usage is TRBJ1-1; D gene unclear. The CDR3 has 13 amino acids. CDR1 is MNHEY, CDR2 SVGAGI, per germline. Trimming left V 6 bases short and J 1 base short, with 9 bases between. The CDR3 sequence: CASSQFKNTEAFF. The CDR3 DNA reads TGTGCCAGCAGCCAATTTAAGAACACTGAAGCTTTCTTT.

This sequence joins TRBV5-1 and TRBJ1-3; 10 bases map to TRBD1. The V segment lost 0 bases and the J segment 2 bases; nucleotides outside the gene matches: 2. Germline CDR1 SGHRS, CDR2 YFSETQ. The CDR3 has 16 residues. The CDR3 loop is CASSLAGTGAGNTIYF. In DNA form, the CDR3 reads TGCGCCAGCAGCTTGGCCGGGACAGGGGCTGGAAACACCATATATTTT.

J is TRBJ2-1 and V is TRBV4-1, with D unresolved. Trimming left V 1 base short and J 10 bases short, with 20 bases between. The V gene's germline CDR1 is MGHRA and CDR2 YSYEKL. The length of the CDR3 is 16 residues. CDR3 loop: CASSQVNLVRAGEQFF. The CDR3 nucleotides read TGCGCCAGCAGCCAAGTGAATCTAGTCCGAGCAGGAGAGCAGTTCTTC.

This clone was observed once. The rearrangement links TRBV6-6 to TRBJ2-6, with 7 nucleotides matching TRBD1. The CDR3 covers 16 residues. Germline V CDR1 and CDR2: MNHNY, SVGAGI (reference sequence). V lost 4 bases and J lost 2; bases outside the gene matches: 5. CDR3 protein: CASSSTGLAGANVLTF. CDR3 DNA: TGTGCCAGCAGTTCGACAGGGCTAGCTGGGGCCAACGTCCTGACTTTC.

V is TRBV30 and J is TRBJ1-5; D is unresolved. V lost 0 bases, J lost 7 bases, and 10 bases lay in between. CDR1 GTSNPN and CDR2 SVGIG come from the germline V gene (reference sequence). The CDR3 totals 13 residues. DNA for the CDR3: TGTGCCTGGAGTGTGAAGGAGCGGCAGCCCCAGCATTTT. Protein: CAWSVKERQPQHF.

The CDR3 loop reads CASSRDRGYTF. The CDR3 DNA reads as TGTGCCAGTAGCCGGGACAGGGGCTACACCTTC. The gene calls are TRBV19 and TRBJ1-2, with 8 bases aligning to TRBD1. The CDR3 extends over 11 amino acids. The V gene end was trimmed by 6 bases and the J gene end by 8 bases; junction bases not matched to a gene: 2. Germline lookup yields CDR1 LNHDA and CDR2 SQIVND (reference sequence).

The V gene is TRBV6-5, the J gene TRBJ2-2; D is unresolved. The CDR3 loop spans 15 amino acids. The germline gives CDR1 MNHEY, CDR2 SVGAGI. V dropped 7 bases and J dropped 1 base, with 13 bases sitting between them. The CDR3 coding sequence is TGTGCCAGCAACGATGCCGTTGGGAACACCGGGGAGCTGTTTTTT. Its protein is CASNDAVGNTGELFF.

The rearrangement links TRBV6-1 to TRBJ1-1; tentative D call: TRBD1 (5 bases). The CDR3 contains 13 residues. Germline CDR1 is MNHNS and CDR2 is SASEGT. The V end lost 4 bases, the J end lost 6 bases, and 12 bases lay between the germline ends. Here the CDR3 reads CASSGYQGAEAFF. The DNA of the CDR3 is TGTGCCAGCAGTGGATATCAGGGAGCTGAAGCTTTCTTT.

The CDR3 coding sequence is TGTGCCAGCAGACTAGTTGATGCTGGGGCCAACGTCCTGACTTTC. Its translation: CASRLVDAGANVLTF. This chain uses TRBV6-6 with TRBJ2-6, with D possibly matching TRBD2 (5 bases). V was clipped by 6 bases and J by 2 bases, with 11 bases between them. The CDR3 is made up of 15 amino acids. Germline CDR1 and CDR2: MNHNY and SVGAGI (reference sequence).

This clone occurred a few times. The gene calls are TRBV27 and TRBJ1-2, with 7 positions matching TRBD1. The CDR3 consists of 13 residues. Germline lookup yields CDR1 MNHEY and CDR2 SMNVEV (reference sequence). V dropped 6 bases and J dropped 4; count of bases not matched to a gene: 5. In DNA, the CDR3 is TGTGCCAGCAGCCGGGACAGAGGCTATGGCTACACCTTC. The encoded protein is CASSRDRGYGYTF.

This chain joins TRBV13 and TRBJ2-7; D is undetermined. The CDR3 runs to 13 residues. Trimming shortened V by 5 bases and J by 0 bases, and 8 bases separated the two germline ends. Germline CDR1 and CDR2: PRHDT and FYEKMQ (reference sequence). The CDR3 DNA sequence: TGTGCCAGCAGCCCCGACGGCTCCTACGAGCAGTACTTC. Its protein product is CASSPDGSYEQYF.

The chain has TRBV4-2 and TRBJ2-1, with D unresolved. In germline, CDR1 is LGHNA, CDR2 YNFKEQ. This CDR3 region has 16 residues. Deletions cut 0 bases from V and 6 bases from J, with 15 bases between. The CDR3 protein is CASSQEGAPIGNEQFF. The DNA of the CDR3 is TGTGCCAGCAGCCAAGAAGGAGCCCCGATTGGCAATGAGCAGTTCTTC.

The chain carries TRBV5-1 and TRBJ1-4, with D maybe TRBD1 (6 bases). This CDR3 contains 15 residues. The ends were cut back, 0 bases at V and 4 bases at J, with 10 bases in the middle. Germline CDR1 is SGHRS and CDR2 is YFSETQ. The DNA for the CDR3 is TGCGCCAGCAGCTTGGAAGGGGGAATTAATGAAAAACTGTTTTTT. Encoded protein: CASSLEGGINEKLFF. Looking up the rest from reference TRBV5-1 and TRBJ1-4 gives the full variable domain: KAGVTQTPRYLIKTRGQQVTLSCSPISGHRSVSWYQQTPGQGLQFLFEYFSETQRNKGNFPGRFSGRQFSNSRSEMNVSTLELGDSALYLCASSLEGGINEKLFFGSGTQLSVL.

DNA of the CDR3: TGTGCCAGCAGGGATCGGACTAGCGGCACAGATACGCAGTATTTT. It yields the protein CASRDRTSGTDTQYF. This sequence joins TRBV2 and TRBJ2-3; 9 bases align to TRBD2. V lost 6 bases, J lost 1 base, and 5 bases stayed unmatched. The CDR3 consists of 15 residues. CDR1 and CDR2 (germline): SNHLY, FYNNEI.

The chain uses TRBV6-1 and TRBJ1-4; D unclear. V shed 7 bases and J shed 0 bases, with 12 bases lying between them. CDR1 and CDR2 from the germline V gene are MNHNS and SASEGT. The CDR3 has 15 amino acids. CDR3 residues: CASTAGSATNEKLFF. The CDR3 nucleotides read TGTGCCAGCACCGCCGGGTCCGCAACTAATGAAAAACTGTTTTTT.

The chain links TRBV6-1 to TRBJ1-1; D perhaps matches TRBD1 (5 bases). Germline assignment: CDR1 MNHNS and CDR2 SASEGT. V shed 6 bases and J shed 4 bases, with 12 bases lying between them. CDR3 length: 13 residues. The CDR3 protein is CASSLGGGTEAFF. CDR3 nucleotide sequence: TGTGCCAGCAGCCTCGGGGGGGGCACTGAAGCTTTCTTT.